The 12 T cell receptor beta chains given below trace back to one sample, sequenced in a study of T cell repertoires in cytomegalovirus infection. No antigen is known for these receptors. TCRdb re-called the reads with MiXCR, one entry per CDR3 protein. The sample includes a few hundred thousand distinct CDR3 sequences, 20% to 25% of them seen just once. The sample consisted of cultured PBMCs, taken from culture after CMV antigen stimulation. Receptor source: a human donor in good health (CMV status not recorded). Some clones in this sample may be carry-over from other donors' samples.

In its sample, this clonotype was seen a few times. This chain joins TRBV19 and TRBJ2-1, with D possibly being TRBD2 (6 bases). This CDR3 has 15 residues. V was clipped by 3 bases and J by 6 bases, with 15 bases between them. Germline CDR1 reads LNHDA; CDR2 reads SQIVND (reference sequence). The CDR3 sequence: CASSMAGPMINEQFF. CDR3 DNA: TGTGCCAGTAGTATGGCGGGACCCATGATCAATGAGCAGTTCTTC.

The rearrangement joins TRBV12-3 or TRBV12-4 to TRBJ1-3; no definite D call. CDR3 length: 15 amino acids. V lost 3 bases and J 8 bases, leaving 17 bases between the germline ends. The CDR3 region has the DNA TGTGCCAGCAGTTTCGACGGAGCAAAAATGGACACCATATATTTT. Protein product: CASSFDGAKMDTIYF.

The J gene is TRBJ2-6, the V gene TRBV24-1, with a tentative D call TRBD1 (6 bases). CDR1 and CDR2 (germline): KGHDR, SFDVKD. Trimming took 4 bases from V and 1 from J, leaving 7 bases between them. There are 15 residues in the CDR3. CDR3 sequence reads: CATSETGSGANVLTF. CDR3 bases: TGTGCCACCAGTGAAACAGGGTCTGGGGCCAACGTCCTGACTTTC.

The rearrangement links TRBV20-1 to TRBJ2-3, with 8 bases that match TRBD2. This CDR3 has 16 residues. CDR1 is DFQATT, CDR2 SNEGSKA, per germline (reference sequence). V trimming: 2 bases; J trimming: 1 base; junction bases outside the gene matches: 8. The CDR3 DNA reads TGCAGTGCTAGACCCGGACGAGCGGGAGGCACAGATACGCAGTATTTT. Amino acid sequence: CSARPGRAGGTDTQYF.

The genes are TRBV19 and TRBJ2-7; D gene ambiguous. V was cut by 5 bases and J by 4 bases, with 12 bases left in between. Germline V gives CDR1 LNHDA, CDR2 SQIVND (reference sequence). The CDR3 is 13 residues long. The CDR3 reads CASSVLMGYEQYF. The CDR3 region has the DNA TGTGCCAGTAGTGTGCTCATGGGATACGAGCAGTACTTC.

The rearrangement joins TRBV11-2 to TRBJ1-4; no clear D gene. Trimming cost V 0 bases and J 2 bases, with 16 bases left between them. From germline, CDR1 is SGHAT and CDR2 FQNNGV. The CDR3 is made up of 18 amino acids. The CDR3 protein is CASSLDIDRLQTNEKLFF. The CDR3 bases are TGTGCCAGCAGCTTAGATATAGATCGACTGCAGACTAATGAAAAACTGTTTTTT.

V and J are TRBV20-1 and TRBJ2-7, with TRBD1 identical over 10 bases. V shed 6 bases, J shed 3 bases, and the junction held 8 bases outside the gene matches. The CDR3 sequence is 14 residues long. Per germline, CDR1 DFQATT and CDR2 SNEGSKA (reference sequence). The CDR3: CSARNRDRGYEQYF. CDR3 bases: TGCAGTGCGAGAAACCGGGACAGGGGCTACGAGCAGTACTTC.

This clonotype was recorded a few times. The rearrangement uses TRBV6-5 and TRBJ1-2, with unresolved D. The CDR3 length is 12 residues. With 5 bases removed from V and 12 bases from J, the gap between germline ends came to 16 bases. Germline assignment: CDR1 MNHEY and CDR2 SVGAGI. This CDR3 reads CASSDNRQDHTF. CDR3 in DNA: TGTGCCAGCAGTGACAACCGACAAGATCACACCTTC.

This chain connects TRBV5-5 to TRBJ2-3; the D is unclear. The CDR3 sequence is 14 residues long. The germline V gene has CDR1 SGHKS and CDR2 YYEKEE (reference sequence). Trimming removed 3 bases at V and 0 bases at J, with 8 bases between. The CDR3 reads CASSWVPSTDTQYF. DNA for the CDR3: TGTGCCAGCAGCTGGGTCCCTAGCACAGATACGCAGTATTTT.

V gene TRBV19 combines with J gene TRBJ1-1, with unresolved D. This CDR3 has 13 residues. Germline lookup yields CDR1 LNHDA and CDR2 SQIVND (reference sequence). The V end was cut by 6 bases, the J end by 2 bases, with 10 bases between. The chain's CDR3 is CASRDYLNTEAFF. The CDR3 coding sequence is TGTGCCAGTAGGGATTACTTAAACACTGAAGCTTTCTTT.

V is TRBV12-3 or TRBV12-4 and J is TRBJ2-1, with D tentatively TRBD2 (5 bases). The V end lost 5 bases, the J end lost 4 bases, and 15 bases lay between the germline ends. The CDR3 is made up of 15 amino acids. As DNA, the CDR3 is TGTGCCAGCAGTCCTAGGGAGAGCAAATACAATGAGCAGTTCTTC. Amino acid sequence: CASSPRESKYNEQFF.

The chain combines TRBV7-2 with TRBJ2-5; 14 bases align to TRBD2. In germline, CDR1 is SGHTA, CDR2 FQGNSA. J gave up 4 bases and V 4 bases, and 11 bases lay outside the gene matches. The CDR3 is 18 amino acids. The CDR3 sequence is CASSWGGTSGRRGETQYF. CDR3 in DNA: TGTGCCAGCAGCTGGGGGGGGACTAGCGGGAGAAGAGGAGAGACCCAGTACTTC.